The rows below give T cell receptor beta chains drawn from one sample of a study of Graves' ophthalmopathy and Graves' hyperthyroidism. From the multiplex PCR reads, TCRdb called clonotypes with MiXCR, one entry per CDR3 protein. The data contain 150,000 to 200,000 distinct CDR3 sequences, 39% of them seen just once; the ten biggest clones take up 7.5% to 10%. Sequenced material: peripheral blood. These receptors were collected from a man aged 25 to 40 with Graves' ophthalmopathy. The conserved cysteine and the conserved F or W are not part of the CDR3 here.

J: TRBJ1-1; V: TRBV28; CDR3: ASSLSPTGWTEAF
J: TRBJ2-7; V: TRBV6-5; CDR3: ASSYGAGYEQY
J: TRBJ2-5; V: TRBV28; CDR3: ASRTDRGETQY
J: TRBJ2-5; V: TRBV7-3; CDR3: ASSPAGGVQETQY
J: TRBJ2-5; V: TRBV6-5; CDR3: ASSYGGGGQETQY
J: TRBJ2-7; V: TRBV20-1; CDR3: SAHTSGRNYEQY
J: TRBJ1-1; V: TRBV12-3/TRBV12-4; CDR3: ASSRGGQRNTEAF
J: TRBJ2-7; V: TRBV7-2; CDR3: ASSLYVGAAYEQY
J: TRBJ1-6; V: TRBV6-2/TRBV6-3; CDR3: ASNRDYNSPLH
J: TRBJ1-5; V: TRBV6-2/TRBV6-3; CDR3: ASRDTGAEEPQH
J: TRBJ2-6; V: TRBV30; CDR3: AWGISGANVLT
J: TRBJ2-7; V: TRBV20-1; CDR3: SAIPGHSSYEQY
J: TRBJ1-2; V: TRBV29-1; CDR3: SVKMGTETAYYGYT
J: TRBJ1-2; V: TRBV27; CDR3: ASSLLGQGANGYT
J: TRBJ1-2; V: TRBV7-9; CDR3: ASSLPGANYGYT
J: .; V: TRBV6-1; CDR3: ASSVQFVVPYEQY
J: TRBJ1-6; V: TRBV28; CDR3: ASSLRTPAGYNSPLH
J: TRBJ2-4; V: TRBV6-5; CDR3: ASRPGGRNIQY
J: TRBJ1-2; V: TRBV20-1; CDR3: SAPGTEVNYGYT
J: TRBJ1-1; V: TRBV19; CDR3: ASGQYMNTEAF
J: TRBJ1-1; V: TRBV29-1; CDR3: SAIILGGTEAF
J: TRBJ2-7; V: TRBV6-2/TRBV6-3; CDR3: ASTAGGHPYEQY
J: TRBJ2-2; V: TRBV7-8; CDR3: ASTLSGVATGELF
J: TRBJ1-6; V: TRBV11-3; CDR3: ASSSKYREAGSPLH
J: TRBJ2-2; V: TRBV5-1; CDR3: ASSKGLTNTGELF
J: TRBJ1-5; V: TRBV28; CDR3: ASSFELGLDNQPQH
J: TRBJ2-7; V: TRBV6-5; CDR3: ASSYSRTAYEQY
J: TRBJ2-2; V: TRBV7-9; CDR3: ASSSYRGAGELF
J: TRBJ2-7; V: TRBV20-1; CDR3: SATPGGVSYEQY
J: TRBJ1-1; V: TRBV28; CDR3: ASSSPYRGMNTEAF
J: TRBJ2-5; V: TRBV12-3/TRBV12-4; CDR3: ASSRRGRETQY
J: TRBJ2-5; V: TRBV20-1; CDR3: SAPKGNQETQY
J: TRBJ1-6; V: TRBV20-1; CDR3: SARLGQGRSPLH
J: TRBJ2-2; V: TRBV11-2; CDR3: ASSGPIWEGFGELF
J: TRBJ1-2; V: TRBV24-1; CDR3: ATSDHTGWDGYT
J: TRBJ2-7; V: TRBV6-1; CDR3: ASKSIKGYEQY
J: TRBJ1-2; V: TRBV7-2; CDR3: ASSLGGGQGNSL
J: TRBJ1-2; V: TRBV6-2/TRBV6-3; CDR3: ASSYGRLSPNYGYT
J: TRBJ2-7; V: TRBV29-1; CDR3: SVGGSGASYEQY
J: TRBJ1-1; V: TRBV30; CDR3: AWSPRLMGYTEAF
J: TRBJ2-2; V: TRBV12-3/TRBV12-4; CDR3: ASSLTGTAGELV
J: TRBJ2-7; V: TRBV6-2/TRBV6-3; CDR3: ASSYSGRQY
J: TRBJ1-6; V: TRBV7-2; CDR3: ASSLVGTTRGWNSPLH
J: TRBJ2-5; V: TRBV28; CDR3: ASSGKTSGRATRRAQY
J: TRBJ1-5; V: TRBV28; CDR3: ASSDLKGSNQPQH
J: TRBJ2-7; V: TRBV20-1; CDR3: SAGPEFSGNYEQY
J: TRBJ2-6; V: TRBV3-1; CDR3: ASSQGFSGQVYSGANVLT
J: TRBJ2-7; V: TRBV19; CDR3: ASSFPGRDEQY
J: TRBJ2-7; V: TRBV6-5; CDR3: ASSYEVENPYYEQY
J: TRBJ1-1; V: TRBV20-1; CDR3: SATQGGGEAF
J: TRBJ1-2; V: TRBV11-2; CDR3: ASRQDRGNYGYT
J: TRBJ2-7; V: TRBV12-3/TRBV12-4; CDR3: ASTLAGTGAYEQY
J: TRBJ2-7; V: TRBV30; CDR3: AWARTGQGYEQY
J: TRBJ2-2; V: TRBV12-3/TRBV12-4; CDR3: ASSFHTNTGELF
J: TRBJ2-5; V: TRBV28; CDR3: ASRPTASGRPTQY
J: TRBJ2-7; V: TRBV7-3; CDR3: ASSPLLTSEQY
J: TRBJ2-7; V: TRBV29-1; CDR3: SARQGIRDEQY
J: TRBJ1-6; V: TRBV19; CDR3: ASQTGGGSPLH